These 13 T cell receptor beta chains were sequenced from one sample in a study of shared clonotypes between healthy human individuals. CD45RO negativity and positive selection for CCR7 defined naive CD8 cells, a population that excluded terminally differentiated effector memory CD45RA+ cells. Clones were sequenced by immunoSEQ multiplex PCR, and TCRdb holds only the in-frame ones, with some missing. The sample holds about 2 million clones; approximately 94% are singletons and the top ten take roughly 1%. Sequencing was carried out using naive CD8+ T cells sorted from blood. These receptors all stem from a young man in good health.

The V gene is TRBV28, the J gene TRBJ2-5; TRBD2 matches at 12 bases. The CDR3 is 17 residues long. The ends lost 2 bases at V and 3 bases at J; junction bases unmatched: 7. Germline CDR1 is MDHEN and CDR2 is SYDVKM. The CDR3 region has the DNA TGTGCCAGCAGTTTAGCGACTAGCGGGGGAATAGAAGAGACCCAGTACTTC. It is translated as CASSLATSGGIEETQYF.

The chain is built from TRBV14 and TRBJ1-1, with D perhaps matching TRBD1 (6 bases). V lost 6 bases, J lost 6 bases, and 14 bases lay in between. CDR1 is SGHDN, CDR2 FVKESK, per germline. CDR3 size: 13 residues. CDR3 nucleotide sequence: TGTGCCAGCAGTCAGAATCCAGGGGCTGAAGCTTTCTTT. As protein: CASSQNPGAEAFF.

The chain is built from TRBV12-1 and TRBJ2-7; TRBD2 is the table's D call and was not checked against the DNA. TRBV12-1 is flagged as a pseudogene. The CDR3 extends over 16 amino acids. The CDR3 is CASSFLLAGESREQYF. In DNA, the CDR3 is TGTGCCAGCAGCTTCTTGCTAGCGGGAGAAAGTCGCGAGCAGTACTTC.

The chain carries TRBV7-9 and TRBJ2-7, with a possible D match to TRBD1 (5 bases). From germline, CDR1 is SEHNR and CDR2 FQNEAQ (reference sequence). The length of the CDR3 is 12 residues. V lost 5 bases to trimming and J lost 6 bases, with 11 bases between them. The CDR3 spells CASSLGLTEQYF. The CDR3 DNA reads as TGTGCCAGCAGCCTGGGGCTAACCGAGCAGTACTTC.

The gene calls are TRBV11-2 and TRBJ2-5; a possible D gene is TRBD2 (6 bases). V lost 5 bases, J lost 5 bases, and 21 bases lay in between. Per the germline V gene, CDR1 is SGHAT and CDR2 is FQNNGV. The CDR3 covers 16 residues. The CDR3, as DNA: TGTGCCAGCAGCCCCCCAGGGAGGTTGTTGACCGAGACCCAGTACTTC. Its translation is CASSPPGRLLTETQYF.

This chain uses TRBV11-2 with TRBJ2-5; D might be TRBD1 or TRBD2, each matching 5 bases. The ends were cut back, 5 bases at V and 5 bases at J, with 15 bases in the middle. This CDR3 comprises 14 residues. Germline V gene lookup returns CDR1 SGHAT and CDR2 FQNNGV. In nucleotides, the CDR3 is TGTGCCAGCAGCCTAAGCCAGGGACGGGAGACCCAGTACTTC. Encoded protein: CASSLSQGRETQYF.

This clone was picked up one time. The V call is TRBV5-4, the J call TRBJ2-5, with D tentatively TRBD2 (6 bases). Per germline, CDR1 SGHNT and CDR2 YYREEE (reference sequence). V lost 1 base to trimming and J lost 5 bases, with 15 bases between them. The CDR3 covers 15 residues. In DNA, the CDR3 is TGTGCCAGCAGCTTGCCGGGAGTTCACCTGGAGACCCAGTACTTC. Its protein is CASSLPGVHLETQYF.

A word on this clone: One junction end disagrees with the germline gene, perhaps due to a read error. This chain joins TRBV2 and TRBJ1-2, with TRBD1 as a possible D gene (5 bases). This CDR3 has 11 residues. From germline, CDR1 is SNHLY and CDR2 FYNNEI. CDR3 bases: TGTGCCAGCTCGGGACCAGTCAGTGGGGCCTTC. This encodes CASSGPVSGAF. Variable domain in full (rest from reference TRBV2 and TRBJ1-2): EPEVTQTPSHQVTQMGQEVILRCVPISNHLYFYWYRQILGQKVEFLVSFYNNEISEKSEIFDDQFSVERPDGSNFTLKIRSTKLEDSAMYFCASSGPVSGAFGSGTRLTVV.

DNA of the CDR3: TGCGCCAGCAGCCAGGCGGGGACTAGCGGGGTCTACGAGCAGTACTTC. Residues: CASSQAGTSGVYEQYF. V gene TRBV5-1 combines with J gene TRBJ2-7, with 13 nucleotides matching TRBD2. CDR3 length equals 16 residues. V lost 4 bases to trimming and J lost 3 bases; unmatched junction nucleotides: 7. Per germline, CDR1 SGHRS and CDR2 YFSETQ.

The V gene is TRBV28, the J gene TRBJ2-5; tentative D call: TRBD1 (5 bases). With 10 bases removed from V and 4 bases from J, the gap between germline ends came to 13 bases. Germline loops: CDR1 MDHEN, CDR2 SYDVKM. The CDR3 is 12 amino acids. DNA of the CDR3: TGTGCCACCCACGATCAGGGAGAGACCCAGTACTTC. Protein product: CATHDQGETQYF.

The CDR3 is CASSPTLGAAYEQYF. The CDR3 DNA is TGTGCCAGCAGCCCTACCTTGGGGGCAGCCTACGAGCAGTACTTC. The chain links TRBV7-9 to TRBJ2-7; a possible D gene is TRBD1 (6 bases). The CDR3 extends over 15 amino acids. Trimming cost V 5 bases and J 2 bases, with 16 bases left between them. Germline V gene lookup returns CDR1 SEHNR and CDR2 FQNEAQ (reference sequence).

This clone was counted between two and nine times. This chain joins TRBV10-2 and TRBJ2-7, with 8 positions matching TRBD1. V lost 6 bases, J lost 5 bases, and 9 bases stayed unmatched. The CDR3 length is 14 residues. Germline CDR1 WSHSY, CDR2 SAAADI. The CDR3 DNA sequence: TGCGCCAGCAGACGGACAGGGTGGAGCAACGAGCAGTACTTC. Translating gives CASRRTGWSNEQYF.

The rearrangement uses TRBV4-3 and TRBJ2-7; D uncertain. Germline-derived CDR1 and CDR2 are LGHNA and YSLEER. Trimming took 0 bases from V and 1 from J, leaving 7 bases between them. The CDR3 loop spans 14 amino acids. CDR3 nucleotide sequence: TGCGCCAGCAGCCAAGATGCTTATTCCTACGAGCAGTACTTC. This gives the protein CASSQDAYSYEQYF.